This entry features one TCR beta chain sequence. The entry originates in a study of CD8 T cells in Susac syndrome. This CDR3 is 15 amino acids long. The germline CDR1 and CDR2 sequences are SGHRS and YFSETQ. Losses at the gene ends were 2 bases for V and 7 bases for J; bases not matched to a gene: 6. After extraction with the RNeasy kit, roughly 0.5 to 1 ug of the RNA was reverse transcribed using random hexamers. MiXCR, run by TCRdb on the immunoSEQ multiplex PCR reads, gives a single entry per CDR3 protein. In the table there are 160,000 or so distinct CDR3 sequences, about 95% of which are singletons.

The sequence derives from a human donor with Susac syndrome. The sequenced sample was CD4+ T cells from PBMCs. J is TRBJ2-1 and V is TRBV5-1; 10 bases are a match to TRBD2. CDR3 coding DNA: TGCGCCAGCAGCTTAAGCGGGGGGGCCGCGAATGAGCAGTTCTTC. Its protein is CASSLSGGAANEQFF.